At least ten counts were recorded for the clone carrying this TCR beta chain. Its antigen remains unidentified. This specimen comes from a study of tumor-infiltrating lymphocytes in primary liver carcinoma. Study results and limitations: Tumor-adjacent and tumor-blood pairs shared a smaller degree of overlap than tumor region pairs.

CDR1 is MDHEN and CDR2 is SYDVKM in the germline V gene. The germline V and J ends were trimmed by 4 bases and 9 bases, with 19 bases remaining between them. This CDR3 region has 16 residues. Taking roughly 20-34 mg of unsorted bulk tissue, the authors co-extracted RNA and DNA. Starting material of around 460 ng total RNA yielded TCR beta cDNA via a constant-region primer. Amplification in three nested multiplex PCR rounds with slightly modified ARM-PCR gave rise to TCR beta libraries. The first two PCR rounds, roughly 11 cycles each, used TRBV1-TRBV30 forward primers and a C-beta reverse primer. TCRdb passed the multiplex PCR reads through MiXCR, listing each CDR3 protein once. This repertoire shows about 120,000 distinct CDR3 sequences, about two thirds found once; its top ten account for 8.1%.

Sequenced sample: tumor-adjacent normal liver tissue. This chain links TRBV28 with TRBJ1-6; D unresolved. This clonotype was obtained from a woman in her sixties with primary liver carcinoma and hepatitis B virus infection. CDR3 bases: TGTGCCAGCAGTTCCGTGACTCCTACCCGGGGTTCACCCCTCCACTTT. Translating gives CASSSVTPTRGSPLHF.